This T cell receptor beta chain is drawn from a study of T cell responses to AZD1222 COVID-19 vaccine. Study-wide results and limits: A mostly white British donor set with more females was recruited, and clonal diversity was possibly underestimated.

Remarks on this clone: What it binds is not known.

TCRdb's copy holds only in-frame clones and misses some; the assay was immunoSEQ multiplex PCR. The table records some 110,000 clones, roughly nine tenths of them present only once. Germline-derived CDR1 and CDR2 are KGHSH and LQKENI. CDR3 length equals 18 residues. Losses at the gene ends were 2 bases for V and 0 bases for J; bases not matched to a gene: 10. The clonotype was recovered from an adult who received the MenACWY meningococcal vaccine as a control. The chain joins TRBV18 to TRBJ2-4; TRBD1 matches 7 bases. Here the sequenced sample was peripheral blood, taken 28 days after the second dose of the MenACWY control vaccine. In nucleotides, the CDR3 is TGTGCCAGCTCACCATACAGGGGAGAACGATTAGCCAAAAACATTCAGTACTTC. Its protein product is CASSPYRGERLAKNIQYF.